This TCR beta chain was captured in a study of blood T cell repertoires in COVID-19. For the study at large: COVID-19 samples, acute and convalescent, were from the United States, Italy and Spain. T cells, B-cell-depleted T cells, or PBMCs supplied cDNA or gDNA.

TCRdb keeps only in-frame clones here, not all; method: immunoSEQ multiplex PCR. The profile covers approximately 100,000 clones, with about 78% appearing a single time and around 4.2% taken by the ten largest. The CDR3 runs 11 residues. Germline CDR1 DFQATT, CDR2 SNEGSKA (reference sequence). V shed 3 bases and J shed 2 bases, with 5 bases lying between them. The receptor was derived from a human donor in a cohort sampled during active or convalescent COVID-19. V usage is TRBV20-1 and J usage is TRBJ2-7; no reliable D call. The sequencing sample was made of peripheral blood. The CDR3 DNA reads as TGCAGTGCTAGCAAAACCTACGAGCAGTACTTC. It encodes CSASKTYEQYF.